This TCR beta chain is from a study of identical twins. TCRdb itself ran the 5' RACE reads through MiXCR, one entry per CDR3 protein. The table includes 1,800,000 or so distinct CDR3 sequences, 25% to 35% detected once. This clonotype came up a few times. Antigen unknown. Whole-study findings and limits: Out-of-frame TCR alpha sharing in monozygotic twins exceeded recombination model predictions. Abundant cord blood beta clonotypes carried fewer insertions; memory repertoires showed none. Twins showed weaker excess sharing in their beta out-of-frame sequences.

The germline CDR1 and CDR2 sequences are MGHDK and SYGVNS. The CDR3 is made up of 13 amino acids. Trimming stripped 3 bases from V and 6 bases from J, with 8 bases between. Input material: cord blood. The V call is TRBV25-1, the J call TRBJ1-4; no firm D call. This TCR derives from a newborn girl in good health. CDR3 DNA sequence: TGTGCCAGCAGTGATTGGGCAGATGAAAAACTGTTTTTT. Translation gives CASSDWADEKLFF.